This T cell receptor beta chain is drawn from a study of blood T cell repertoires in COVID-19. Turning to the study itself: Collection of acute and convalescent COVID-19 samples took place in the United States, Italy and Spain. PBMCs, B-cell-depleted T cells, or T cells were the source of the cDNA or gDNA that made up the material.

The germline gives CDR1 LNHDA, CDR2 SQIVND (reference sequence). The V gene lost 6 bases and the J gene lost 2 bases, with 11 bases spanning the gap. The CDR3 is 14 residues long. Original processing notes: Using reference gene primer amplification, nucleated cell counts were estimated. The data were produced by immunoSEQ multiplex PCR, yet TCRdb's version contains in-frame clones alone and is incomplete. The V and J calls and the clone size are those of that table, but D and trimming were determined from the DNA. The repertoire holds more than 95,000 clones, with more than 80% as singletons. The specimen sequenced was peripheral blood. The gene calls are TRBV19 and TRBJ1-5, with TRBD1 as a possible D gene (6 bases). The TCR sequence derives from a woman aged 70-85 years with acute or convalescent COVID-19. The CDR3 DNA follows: TGTGCCAGTAGCCTACAGGGTGGCAATCAGCCCCAGCATTTT. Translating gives CASSLQGGNQPQHF.